This TCR beta chain was recorded in a study of Ad26.COV2.S vaccination and SARS-CoV-2 variants. Study background: Donor allocation was to the COV1001 Ad26.COV2.S trial arm. Study results and caveats: Responses of spike-specific T cells (both CD8+ and CD4+) reportedly showed substantial breadth after vaccination.

Comment on this clone: The antigen remains undetermined.

The repertoire was sequenced with immunoSEQ multiplex PCR; TCRdb's copy has only in-frame clones and lacks some. This sample yields some 460,000 clones, of which roughly nine tenths are seen a single time; about 1.7% belongs to the top ten. Treatment described: roughly 20 received Ad26.COV2.S at low or high dose, single or two shots; 5 received placebo; per-sample allocation not given. Sampling happened 63 days after the first vaccine or placebo injection. A Boston adult aged 18-55 years was the donor. The CDR3 has 14 amino acids. V shed 1 base and J shed 4 bases, with 11 bases lying between them. From germline, CDR1 is MGHRA and CDR2 YSYEKL.

This chain joins TRBV4-1 and TRBJ2-7, with D uncertain. The sequencing used peripheral blood, collected in a trial of Ad26.COV2.S vaccine versus placebo. This receptor was identified in a person aged 18-65 years who received the Ad26.COV2.S COVID-19 vaccine or a placebo. CDR3 in amino acids: CASSQGQEGYEQYF. The CDR3 DNA is TGCGCCAGCAGCCAAGGGCAGGAAGGTTACGAGCAGTACTTC.